This TCR beta chain was documented in a study of blood T cell repertoires in COVID-19. Study at large: Italy, Spain and the United States were the sources of the convalescent and acute COVID-19 samples. Sample material is recorded as cDNA or gDNA derived from T cells, B-cell-depleted T cells, or PBMCs.

Per the original data handling: Estimation of nucleated cell counts was performed using reference gene primer amplification. The protocol was immunoSEQ multiplex PCR, while the TCRdb copy is restricted to in-frame clones and leaves out a portion. That table is the source of V, J and clone size, and D and trimming were worked out from the DNA. The sample lists fewer than 400,000 clones, 85% occurring once. As regards this clone: One end of the junction is discordant with germline, which a read error may explain.

CDR3 length: 16 amino acids. Germline V gene sequence: CDR1 LGHNT, CDR2 FRNRAP. Input material: peripheral blood. The V and J genes are TRBV12-5 and TRBJ1-3; TRBD1 is a possible D gene (5 bases). This receptor was taken from a woman aged 18 to 35 with acute or convalescent COVID-19. CDR3 DNA sequence: TGTGCTAGTGATTTGGGGCCGACAGTCTCTGGAAACACCATATATTTT. Its protein is CASDLGPTVSGNTIYF.